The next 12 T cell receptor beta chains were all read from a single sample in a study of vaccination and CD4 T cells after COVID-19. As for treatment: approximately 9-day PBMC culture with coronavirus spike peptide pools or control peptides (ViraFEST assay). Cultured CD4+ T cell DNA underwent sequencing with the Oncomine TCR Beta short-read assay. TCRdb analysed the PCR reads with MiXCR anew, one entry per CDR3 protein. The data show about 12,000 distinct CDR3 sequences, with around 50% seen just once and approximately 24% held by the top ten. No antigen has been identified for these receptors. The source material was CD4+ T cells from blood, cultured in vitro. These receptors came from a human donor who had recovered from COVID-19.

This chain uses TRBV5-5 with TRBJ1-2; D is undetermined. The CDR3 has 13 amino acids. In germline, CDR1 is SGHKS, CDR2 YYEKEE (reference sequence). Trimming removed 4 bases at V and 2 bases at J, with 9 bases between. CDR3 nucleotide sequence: TGTGCCAGCAGCCCGGGTCCCAACTATGGCTACACCTTC. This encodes CASSPGPNYGYTF. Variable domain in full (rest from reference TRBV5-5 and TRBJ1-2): DAGVTQSPTHLIKTRGQQVTLRCSPISGHKSVSWYQQVLGQGPQFIFQYYEKEERGRGNFPDRFSARQFPNYSSELNVNALLLGDSALYLCASSPGPNYGYTFGSGTRLTVV.

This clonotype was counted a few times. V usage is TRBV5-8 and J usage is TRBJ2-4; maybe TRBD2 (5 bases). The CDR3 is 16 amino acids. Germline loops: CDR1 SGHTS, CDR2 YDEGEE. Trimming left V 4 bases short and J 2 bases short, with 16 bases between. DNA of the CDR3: TGTGCCAGCAGCCCCTACGGGGAGAGAACCAAAAACATTCAGTACTTC. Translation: CASSPYGERTKNIQYF.

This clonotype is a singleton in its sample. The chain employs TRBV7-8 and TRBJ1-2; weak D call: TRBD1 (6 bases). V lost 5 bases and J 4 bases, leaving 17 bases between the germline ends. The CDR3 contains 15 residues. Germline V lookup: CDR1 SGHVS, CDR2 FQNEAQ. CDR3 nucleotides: TGTGCCAGCAGCGTAAATGAGGGGGATTTCTATGGCTACACCTTC. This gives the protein CASSVNEGDFYGYTF.

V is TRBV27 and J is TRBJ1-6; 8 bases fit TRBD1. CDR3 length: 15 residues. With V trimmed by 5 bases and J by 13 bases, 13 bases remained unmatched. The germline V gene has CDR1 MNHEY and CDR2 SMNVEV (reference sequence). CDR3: CASSPDGTGIGPLHF. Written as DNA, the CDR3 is TGTGCCAGCAGTCCCGACGGGACAGGAATTGGTCCCCTCCACTTT.

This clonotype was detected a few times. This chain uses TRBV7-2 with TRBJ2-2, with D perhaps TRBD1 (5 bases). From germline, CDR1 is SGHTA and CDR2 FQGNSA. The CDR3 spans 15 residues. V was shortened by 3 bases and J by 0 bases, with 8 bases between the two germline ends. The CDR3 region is CASSFQGSNTGELFF. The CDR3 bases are TGTGCCAGCAGCTTTCAGGGTTCGAACACCGGGGAGCTGTTTTTT.

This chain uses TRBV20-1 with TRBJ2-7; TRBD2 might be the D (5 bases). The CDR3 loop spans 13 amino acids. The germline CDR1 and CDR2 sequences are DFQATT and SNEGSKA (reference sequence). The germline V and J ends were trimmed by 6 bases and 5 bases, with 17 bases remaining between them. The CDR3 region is CSATTPPGNEQYF. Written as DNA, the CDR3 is TGCAGTGCAACAACACCGCCCGGGAACGAGCAGTACTTC.

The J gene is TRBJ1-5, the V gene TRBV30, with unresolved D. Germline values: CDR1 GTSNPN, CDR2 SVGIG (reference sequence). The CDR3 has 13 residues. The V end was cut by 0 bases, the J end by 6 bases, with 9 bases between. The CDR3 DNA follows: TGTGCCTGGAGTGTAAAGGGTTCTCAGCCCCAGCATTTT. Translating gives CAWSVKGSQPQHF.

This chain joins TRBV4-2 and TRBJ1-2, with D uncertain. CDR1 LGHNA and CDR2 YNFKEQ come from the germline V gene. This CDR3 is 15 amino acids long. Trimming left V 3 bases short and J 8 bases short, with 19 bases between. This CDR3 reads CASSQVLPGIEGYTF. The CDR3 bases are TGTGCCAGCAGCCAGGTACTCCCGGGGATAGAGGGCTACACCTTC.

The CDR3 region has the DNA TGTGCCATCAGTGTGGACAGGGTGGAATATAATTCACCCCTCCACTTT. Amino acid sequence: CAISVDRVEYNSPLHF. V is TRBV10-3 and J is TRBJ1-6, with 8 bases aligning to TRBD1. Per germline, CDR1 ENHRY and CDR2 SYGVKD. V lost 4 bases to trimming and J lost 4 bases; unmatched junction nucleotides: 6. The CDR3 runs to 16 residues.

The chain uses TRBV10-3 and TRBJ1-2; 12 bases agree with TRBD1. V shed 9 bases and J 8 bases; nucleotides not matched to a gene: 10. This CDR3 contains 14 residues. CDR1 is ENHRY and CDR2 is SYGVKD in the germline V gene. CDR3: CAIVPGQGARGYTF. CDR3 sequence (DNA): TGTGCCATAGTCCCGGGACAGGGGGCAAGAGGCTACACCTTC.

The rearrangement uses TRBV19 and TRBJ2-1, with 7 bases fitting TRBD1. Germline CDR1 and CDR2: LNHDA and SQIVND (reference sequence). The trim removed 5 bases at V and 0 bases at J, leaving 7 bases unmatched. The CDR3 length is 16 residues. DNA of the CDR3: TGTGCCAGTAGTCCCCCAGGGGGAAACTCCTACAATGAGCAGTTCTTC. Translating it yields CASSPPGGNSYNEQFF.

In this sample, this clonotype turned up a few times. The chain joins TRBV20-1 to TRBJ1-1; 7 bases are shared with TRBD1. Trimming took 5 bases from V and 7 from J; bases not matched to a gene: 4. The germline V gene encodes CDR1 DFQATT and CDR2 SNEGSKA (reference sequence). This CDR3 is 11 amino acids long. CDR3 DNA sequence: TGCAGTGCTGGGACAGTCCTTGAAGCTTTCTTT. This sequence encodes CSAGTVLEAFF.